Below are 30 T cell receptor beta chains sequenced from a single sample in a study of blood T cell repertoires in COVID-19. Sequencing was performed with immunoSEQ multiplex PCR; in TCRdb, only in-frame clones are kept and a portion is missing. The sample has roughly 200,000 clones, more than 75% seen once. Sequencing was carried out using peripheral blood. These TCRs come from a woman aged 40 to 50 with COVID-19, enrolled during active disease.

The chain uses TRBV18 and TRBJ2-1; maybe TRBD2 (5 bases). The CDR3 totals 16 residues. V was trimmed by 2 bases and J by 0 bases, leaving 11 bases between them. The germline CDR1 and CDR2 sequences are KGHSH and LQKENI. CDR3 protein: CASSPGGPGSYNEQFF. For the CDR3, the DNA is TGTGCCAGCTCACCAGGAGGCCCTGGCTCCTACAATGAGCAGTTCTTC.

V gene TRBV7-9 combines with J gene TRBJ2-3, with 8 bases that match TRBD2. The CDR3 covers 18 residues. The ends lost 1 base at V and 2 bases at J; junction bases unmatched: 11. From germline, CDR1 is SEHNR and CDR2 FQNEAQ (reference sequence). In nucleotides, the CDR3 is TGTGCCAGCAGCTTAGTTGCGGGAGGCCGATCGTTCACAGATACGCAGTATTTT. Protein: CASSLVAGGRSFTDTQYF.

This clone has a single count. The rearrangement joins TRBV11-3 to TRBJ2-5; D is ambiguous. Germline CDR1 SGHNT, CDR2 YENEEA. CDR3 length: 13 amino acids. V was clipped by 5 bases and J by 4 bases, with 11 bases between them. The CDR3 loop is CASSPGEVETQYF. Written as DNA, the CDR3 is TGTGCCAGCAGCCCTGGTGAGGTAGAGACCCAGTACTTC. Full variable domain (remainder filled in from reference TRBV11-3 and TRBJ2-5): EAGVVQSPRYKIIEKKQPVAFWCNPISGHNTLYWYLQNLGQGPELLIRYENEEAVDDSQLPKDRFSAERLKGVDSTLKIQPAELGDSAVYLCASSPGEVETQYFGPGTRLLVL.

The chain is built from TRBV11-2 and TRBJ2-7, with 9 bases that match TRBD1. Germline CDR1 and CDR2: SGHAT and FQNNGV. The ends lost 6 bases at V and 6 bases at J; junction bases unmatched: 6. The CDR3 covers 13 residues. For the CDR3, the DNA is TGTGCCAGCAGTGGACAGGGGCCATCCGAGCAGTACTTC. Encoded protein: CASSGQGPSEQYF.

This chain joins TRBV9 and TRBJ1-1; TRBD1 matches at 7 bases. CDR1 and CDR2 from the germline V gene are SGDLS and YYNGEE. The CDR3 length is 15 residues. The J segment lost 4 bases and the V segment lost 0 bases, leaving 6 bases of the junction unmatched. The CDR3 bases are TGTGCCAGCAGCGTAGAAAGGGGGCTGGGCACTGAAGCTTTCTTT. Translation: CASSVERGLGTEAFF. Looking up the rest from reference TRBV9 and TRBJ1-1 gives the full variable domain: DSGVTQTPKHLITATGQRVTLRCSPRSGDLSVYWYQQSLDQGLQFLIQYYNGEERAKGNILERFSAQQFPDLHSELNLSSLELGDSALYFCASSVERGLGTEAFFGQGTRLTVV.

The V gene is TRBV6-5, the J gene TRBJ2-1, with D tentatively TRBD2 (5 bases). V lost 6 bases and J lost 9, with 12 bases in between. There are 12 residues in the CDR3. In germline, CDR1 is MNHEY, CDR2 SVGAGI. In DNA, the CDR3 is TGTGCCAGCAGACCGGCAGGAGGTGAGCAGTTCTTC. Translating it yields CASRPAGGEQFF.

DNA for the CDR3: TGTGCCAGCAGCAGGACAGGGTCGGGAGATTCACCCCTCCACTTT. Its protein is CASSRTGSGDSPLHF. This rearrangement joins TRBV5-6 to TRBJ1-6; 8 bases align to TRBD1. The CDR3 length is 15 residues. Losses at the gene ends were 4 bases for V and 8 bases for J; bases not matched to a gene: 8. CDR1 is SGHDT, CDR2 YYEEEE, per germline.

The J gene is TRBJ2-1, the V gene TRBV27; the match to TRBD1 covers 8 bases. The ends lost 6 bases at V and 6 bases at J; junction bases unmatched: 7. CDR3 length equals 14 residues. Germline CDR1 reads MNHEY; CDR2 reads SMNVEV (reference sequence). CDR3 loop: CASRLSRGLNEQFF. CDR3 nucleotide sequence: TGTGCCAGCAGGCTTTCCAGGGGGCTCAATGAGCAGTTCTTC.

The rearrangement uses TRBV7-3 and TRBJ2-1, with D tentatively TRBD2 (6 bases). The germline V and J ends were trimmed by 5 bases and 2 bases, with 16 bases remaining between them. The CDR3 runs to 16 residues. The germline V gene has CDR1 SGHTA and CDR2 FQGTGA. The CDR3 region has the DNA TGTGCCAGCAGCATAGGTGGGGGGTTGACCTACAATGAGCAGTTCTTC. Translating it yields CASSIGGGLTYNEQFF.

This rearrangement joins TRBV6-5 to TRBJ1-1; D gene uncertain. With 7 bases removed from V and 1 base from J, the gap between germline ends came to 10 bases. CDR3 length: 13 residues. Germline loops: CDR1 MNHEY, CDR2 SVGAGI. The CDR3 DNA follows: TGTGCCAGCAAGCTCAAACCGAACACTGAAGCTTTCTTT. Protein sequence: CASKLKPNTEAFF.

This chain links TRBV4-2 with TRBJ2-7; no reliable D call. From germline, CDR1 is LGHNA and CDR2 YNFKEQ. Trimming removed 4 bases at V and 3 bases at J, with 7 bases between. The CDR3 loop spans 12 amino acids. The CDR3 DNA is TGTGCCAGCAGCCGTGTCAACTACGAGCAGTACTTC. This encodes CASSRVNYEQYF.

The chain couples TRBV5-8 to TRBJ2-7, with no clear D. Looked up from germline, CDR1 is SGHTS and CDR2 is YDEGEE. Trimming left V 0 bases short and J 1 base short, with 8 bases between. This CDR3 contains 14 residues. Here the CDR3 DNA reads TGTGCCAGCAGCTTGGCCCCGGGTTCCTACGAGCAGTACTTC. Translated, it gives CASSLAPGSYEQYF.

This chain joins TRBV7-9 and TRBJ2-1, with 7 positions matching TRBD2. The CDR3 totals 13 residues. Per the germline V gene, CDR1 is SEHNR and CDR2 is FQNEAQ (reference sequence). V was clipped by 5 bases and J by 8 bases; unmatched bases: 6. The CDR3 DNA reads as TGTGCCAGCAGCATAACTAGCGCCTATGAGCAGTTCTTC. Its translation: CASSITSAYEQFF.

The chain recombines TRBV25-1 with TRBJ1-2, with TRBD1 matching over 8 bases. V gave up 6 bases and J gave up 7 bases; unmatched junction bases: 7. The CDR3 totals 13 residues. The germline V gene encodes CDR1 MGHDK and CDR2 SYGVNS. CDR3 in amino acids: CASRNGQGTGYTF. The CDR3 DNA is TGTGCCAGCAGGAATGGACAGGGAACTGGCTACACCTTC.

This chain joins TRBV6-4 and TRBJ1-2; perhaps TRBD1 as D (5 bases). The CDR3 consists of 15 residues. V gave up 3 bases and J gave up 4 bases, with 15 bases separating them. Germline CDR1 reads MRHNA; CDR2 reads SNTAGT. This CDR3 is CASSEQMDTSYGYTF. The CDR3 nucleotides read TGTGCCAGCAGTGAACAGATGGACACCAGCTATGGCTACACCTTC.

This rearrangement joins TRBV27 to TRBJ2-1; D may be TRBD2 (5 bases). CDR1 is MNHEY, CDR2 SMNVEV, per germline (reference sequence). This CDR3 has 15 residues. V was shortened by 2 bases and J by 7 bases, with 15 bases between the two germline ends. The DNA of the CDR3 is TGTGCCAGCAGTTTAATTAGCCTAGCTCGGAATGAGCAGTTCTTC. This codes for CASSLISLARNEQFF.

The rearrangement joins TRBV7-9 to TRBJ1-1; D not certain. CDR1 and CDR2 from the germline V gene are SEHNR and FQNEAQ (reference sequence). There are 15 residues in the CDR3. Trimming shortened V by 5 bases and J by 3 bases, and 16 bases separated the two germline ends. CDR3 nucleotides: TGTGCCAGCAGCCCAACCCAGACACGTTACACTGAAGCTTTCTTT. This translates into CASSPTQTRYTEAFF.

The gene calls are TRBV6-5 and TRBJ1-6, with 10 bases identical to TRBD1. CDR1 and CDR2 from the germline V gene are MNHEY and SVGAGI. With V trimmed by 4 bases and J by 8 bases, 2 bases remained unmatched. The CDR3 extends over 14 amino acids. The CDR3 nucleotides are TGTGCCAGCAGTTTTGACAGGGGGCATTCACCCCTCCACTTT. Its protein is CASSFDRGHSPLHF.

The chain combines TRBV27 with TRBJ2-2; D unclear. Germline V gives CDR1 MNHEY, CDR2 SMNVEV (reference sequence). V lost 0 bases, J lost 6 bases, and 11 bases lay in between. The CDR3 is made up of 15 amino acids. The CDR3 DNA reads as TGTGCCAGCAGTTTATCCTCTAGTAGTCCCGGGGAGCTGTTTTTT. The encoded protein is CASSLSSSSPGELFF.

This clone occurred a few times. The rearrangement uses TRBV30 and TRBJ1-2; 8 bases are shared with TRBD1. The length of the CDR3 is 12 residues. Germline values: CDR1 GTSNPN, CDR2 SVGIG (reference sequence). Trimming removed 8 bases from V and 8 bases from J; junction bases left unmatched: 10. The CDR3, as DNA: TGTGCCGTTGCAGGGGGCGCCTACGGCTACACCTTC. It yields the protein CAVAGGAYGYTF.

As for this clone: In the same sample, other DNA sequences code for this CDR3. The rearrangement joins TRBV30 to TRBJ2-5; possible D gene TRBD2, 6 bases. V lost 3 bases, J lost 4 bases, and 6 bases lay in between. The CDR3 is 11 residues long. Germline V gives CDR1 GTSNPN, CDR2 SVGIG (reference sequence). The CDR3 region is CAWSGGETQYF. Here the CDR3 DNA reads TGTGCCTGGAGCGGGGGAGAGACCCAGTACTTC. The full variable domain, with the rest looked up from reference TRBV30 and TRBJ2-5, is SQTIHQWPATLVQPVGSPLSLECTVEGTSNPNLYWYRQAAGRGLQLLFYSVGIGQISSEVPQNLSASRPQDRQFILSSKKLLLSDSGFYLCAWSGGETQYFGPGTRLLVL.

The chain carries TRBV5-1 and TRBJ2-7; TRBD2 is a possible D gene (5 bases). The CDR3 consists of 13 residues. Deletions cut 0 bases from V and 7 bases from J, with 11 bases between. CDR1 is SGHRS and CDR2 is YFSETQ in the germline V gene. The CDR3 sequence: CASSLGWEREQYF. CDR3 nucleotide sequence: TGCGCCAGCAGCTTGGGGTGGGAGAGGGAGCAGTACTTC. The full variable domain, with the rest looked up from reference TRBV5-1 and TRBJ2-7, is KAGVTQTPRYLIKTRGQQVTLSCSPISGHRSVSWYQQTPGQGLQFLFEYFSETQRNKGNFPGRFSGRQFSNSRSEMNVSTLELGDSALYLCASSLGWEREQYFGPGTRLTVT.

In its sample, this clone was seen once. The rearrangement joins TRBV5-5 to TRBJ2-6; maybe TRBD2 (5 bases). V dropped 2 bases and J dropped 0 bases, with 9 bases sitting between them. The V gene's germline CDR1 is SGHKS and CDR2 YYEKEE (reference sequence). The CDR3 spans 16 residues. DNA for the CDR3: TGTGCCAGCAGCTTCACGGGAAGCTCTGGGGCCAACGTCCTGACTTTC. This sequence encodes CASSFTGSSGANVLTF.

The rearrangement links TRBV6-6 to TRBJ1-2; D is unclear. Between the trimmed V and J ends, which lost 1 base and 2 bases, there was a span of 11 bases. Germline CDR1 MNHNY, CDR2 SVGAGI (reference sequence). The CDR3 spans 15 residues. The CDR3 sequence is CASSYLDTLNYGYTF. The DNA of the CDR3 is TGTGCCAGCAGTTACTTAGACACCCTGAACTATGGCTACACCTTC.

The chain combines TRBV9 with TRBJ2-5; 7 bases line up with TRBD2. The CDR3 contains 15 residues. V shed 2 bases, J shed 5 bases, and the junction held 9 bases outside the gene matches. CDR1 is SGDLS, CDR2 YYNGEE, per germline. The chain's CDR3 is CASSVNGGSQETQYF. CDR3 in DNA: TGTGCCAGCAGCGTCAACGGGGGGAGTCAGGAGACCCAGTACTTC.

This clone showed up many times. An end of the junction does not agree with germline; a read error may underlie this. The rearrangement joins TRBV24-1 to TRBJ1-5; D perhaps matches TRBD1 (6 bases). The CDR3 extends over 17 amino acids. In germline, CDR1 is KGHDR, CDR2 SFDVKD. The CDR3 loop reads CATGETGILYSNQPQHF. The DNA of the CDR3 is TGTGCCACCGGTGAAACAGGGATTTTGTATAGCAATCAGCCCCAGCATTTT.

This chain links TRBV30 with TRBJ1-2; 7 bases are a match to TRBD1. The CDR3 contains 13 residues. V trimming: 3 bases; J trimming: 5 bases; junction bases outside the gene matches: 6. Germline V gene lookup returns CDR1 GTSNPN and CDR2 SVGIG (reference sequence). This CDR3 is CAWREGAGYGYTF. Written as DNA, the CDR3 is TGTGCCTGGAGGGAGGGGGCGGGATATGGCTACACCTTC.

This chain links TRBV6-5 with TRBJ1-5; 8 bases line up with TRBD1. Per germline, CDR1 MNHEY and CDR2 SVGAGI. Trimming took 5 bases from V and 5 from J; bases not matched to a gene: 8. The CDR3 covers 15 residues. The chain's CDR3 is CASSLIGQGDQPQHF. The CDR3 coding sequence is TGTGCCAGCAGTCTGATTGGACAGGGCGATCAGCCCCAGCATTTT.

This chain joins TRBV9 and TRBJ2-3; weak D call: TRBD2 (5 bases). The germline V gene has CDR1 SGDLS and CDR2 YYNGEE. The CDR3 is made up of 16 amino acids. Trimming cost V 4 bases and J 0 bases, with 15 bases left between them. CDR3 sequence reads: CASSPRAGGSTDTQYF. CDR3 DNA: TGTGCCAGCAGCCCGCGGGCCGGCGGAAGCACAGATACGCAGTATTTT.

Here the CDR3 reads CASSPGSNGNTIYF. The DNA for the CDR3 is TGTGCCAGCAGCCCGGGGTCGAACGGAAACACCATATATTTT. The chain combines TRBV11-2 with TRBJ1-3; no firm D call. Germline V gene data show CDR1 as SGHAT and CDR2 as FQNNGV. This CDR3 contains 14 residues. Trimming took off 5 bases at V and 4 bases at J, with 12 bases between the two ends.